A selection of T cell receptor beta chains follows, all from one sample in a study of cytomegalovirus exposure and HLA in healthy donors. Sequenced by immunoSEQ multiplex PCR; TCRdb stores in-frame clones only, minus some. This sample has 95,000 to 110,000 clones, with around 10% found just once. Input material: PBMCs. The receptors were gathered from a man in his forties in good health and CMV-seropositive. Both conserved end residues are part of each CDR3. Each record gives: clone size, V gene, D gene, J gene, CDR3 protein, CDR3 DNA. The D gene is left open where the match is weak. Clone size is not always given. Where it is, it says once, few, many or a class for expanded clones.

size: NA
V: TRBV13
D: NA
J: TRBJ1-3
CDR3: CASSFILQGTAGNTIYF
DNA: TGTGCCAGCAGTTTCATACTTCAGGGCACTGCTGGAAACACCATATATTTT

size: few
V: TRBV25-1
D: TRBD2
J: TRBJ2-2
CDR3: CASSPHSGMGTGELFF
DNA: TGTGCCAGCTCCCCCCATAGCGGGATGGGCACCGGGGAGCTGTTTTTT

size: NA
V: TRBV4-2
D: NA
J: TRBJ2-7
CDR3: CASSQGPEAVEQYF
DNA: TGTGCCAGCAGCCAAGGTCCCGAGGCCGTCGAGCAGTACTTC

size: few
V: TRBV29-1
D: NA
J: TRBJ1-2
CDR3: CSVKTGLRIDGYTF
DNA: TGCAGCGTCAAAACCGGACTCCGGATAGATGGCTACACCTTC

size: NA
V: TRBV12-5
D: TRBD2
J: TRBJ2-1
CDR3: CASGYYGRNEQFF
DNA: TGTGCTAGTGGTTATTACGGGAGGAATGAGCAGTTCTTC

size: few
V: TRBV7-9
D: NA
J: TRBJ2-4
CDR3: CASSSTFTERDIQYF
DNA: TGTGCCAGCAGTTCCACCTTCACGGAGAGGGACATTCAGTACTTC

size: few
V: TRBV4-1
D: NA
J: TRBJ2-1
CDR3: CASSPHGGEQFF
DNA: TGCGCCAGCAGCCCCCACGGCGGTGAGCAGTTCTTC

size: few
V: TRBV5-5
D: TRBD2
J: TRBJ2-7
CDR3: CASSHGGGDEQYF
DNA: TGTGCCAGCAGCCACGGCGGGGGAGACGAGCAGTACTTC

size: NA
V: TRBV4-1
D: TRBD1
J: TRBJ2-5
CDR3: CASSHTPDRALETQYF
DNA: TGCGCCAGCAGCCACACCCCGGACAGGGCTTTGGAGACCCAGTACTTC

size: many
V: TRBV29-1
D: NA
J: TRBJ2-2
CDR3: CSVQWRVPSGELFF
DNA: TGCAGCGTTCAGTGGAGGGTACCGTCCGGGGAGCTGTTTTTT

size: few
V: TRBV6-1
D: NA
J: TRBJ1-1
CDR3: CASRKGVLFDTEAFF
DNA: TGTGCCAGCCGAAAGGGGGTTCTGTTCGACACTGAAGCTTTCTTT

size: NA
V: TRBV7-8
D: TRBD2
J: TRBJ2-1
CDR3: CASSWGTSGSFGEQFF
DNA: TGTGCCAGCAGCTGGGGGACTAGCGGGAGCTTTGGTGAGCAGTTCTTC

size: few
V: TRBV6-5
D: NA
J: TRBJ2-7
CDR3: CASSNSGVLKYEQYF
DNA: TGTGCCAGCAGTAATAGCGGAGTTCTTAAGTACGAGCAGTACTTC

size: NA
V: TRBV4-3
D: NA
J: TRBJ2-6
CDR3: CASSQLADSGANVLTF
DNA: TGCGCCAGCAGCCAATTGGCAGACTCTGGGGCCAACGTCCTGACTTTC

size: NA
V: TRBV2
D: NA
J: TRBJ2-4
CDR3: CASSLWRGGTKNIQYF
DNA: TGTGCCAGCAGCCTGTGGAGGGGTGGGACCAAAAACATTCAGTACTTC

size: few
V: TRBV19
D: NA
J: TRBJ2-2
CDR3: CASSIEGSGVYTGELFF
DNA: TGTGCCAGTAGTATAGAAGGGTCGGGGGTATACACCGGGGAGCTGTTTTTT